Below, 17 T cell receptor beta chains from the same sample are listed, as sequenced in a study of human T cells and chemical hapten exposure (dated by TCRdb to the early 2020s). Library creation used RACE. The listed sequencing device is NextSeq 500. TCRdb ran its own pipeline on the public reads, namely fastp trimming at Q25 and MiXCR clone calling, and kept in-frame beta chains. CDR3 protein sequences are deduplicated, and each keeps its most common genes and DNA. The sample records over 80,000 distinct CDR3 sequences, approximately 10% of which are singletons. In total, the top ten clones hold roughly 1% of the sample. Interpreted using the paper, the time point label stands for: patch test 3, about 24 weeks after DPC sensitization. According to the study, the label for this sample's treatment or condition signals: therapeutic diphenylcyclopropenone sensitization with weekly scalp DPC. This material consisted of whole blood, taken in connection with sensitization to the hapten diphenylcyclopropenone (DPC). The receptors shown here come from a woman aged 25 to 39 with alopecia areata. Some clones in this sample may be carry-over from other donors' samples.

This clonotype was recorded at least ten times. The chain carries TRBV20-1 and TRBJ2-3; no firm D call. Germline CDR1 and CDR2: DFQATT and SNEGSKA (reference sequence). This CDR3 is 15 amino acids long. V was clipped by 5 bases and J by 6 bases, with 21 bases between them. Here the CDR3 DNA reads TGCAGTGCTGCCAACCTAGAACATGCCACGGATACGCAGTATTTT. Protein product: CSAANLEHATDTQYF.

The V call is TRBV28, the J call TRBJ1-2, with D hard to call. The CDR3 has 11 residues. With 8 bases removed from V and 7 bases from J, the gap between germline ends came to 11 bases. Germline CDR1 and CDR2: MDHEN and SYDVKM. In nucleotides, the CDR3 is TGTGCCAGCTCTACTTCGATTGGCTACACCTTC. Protein sequence: CASSTSIGYTF.

V usage is TRBV11-2 and J usage is TRBJ2-7; maybe TRBD1 (5 bases). Trimming took 5 bases from V and 4 from J, leaving 15 bases between them. The CDR3 has 14 amino acids. Per the germline V gene, CDR1 is SGHAT and CDR2 is FQNNGV. CDR3 residues: CASSPAPTAYEQYV. CDR3 bases: TGTGCCAGCAGCCCCGCCCCGACAGCTTACGAGCAGTACGTC.

This clonotype was observed a few times. CDR3: CASSFRGQATTSTDTQYF. The CDR3 coding sequence is TGTGCCAGCAGTTTTCGGGGACAGGCGACTACTAGCACAGATACGCAGTATTTT. The rearrangement joins TRBV28 to TRBJ2-3; 8 bases align to TRBD1. Germline CDR1 and CDR2: MDHEN and SYDVKM. CDR3 size: 18 residues. J lost 0 bases, V lost 3 bases, and 11 bases had no gene match.

This clonotype has more than one count but fewer than ten. This rearrangement joins TRBV29-1 to TRBJ2-3; 10 bases match TRBD1. The CDR3 sequence is 14 residues long. CDR1 is SQVTM and CDR2 is ANQGSEA in the germline V gene. The J segment lost 4 bases and the V segment lost 6 bases, leaving 7 bases of the junction unmatched. CDR3 DNA sequence: TGCAGCGTGGCACCGGGACAGGGGTCAGATACGCAGTATTTT. Residues: CSVAPGQGSDTQYF.

This clonotype was counted many times. The chain carries TRBV3-1 and TRBJ1-5; 9 nucleotides align to TRBD1. This CDR3 has 14 amino acids. CDR1 LGHDT and CDR2 YNNKEL come from the germline V gene (reference sequence). V shed 3 bases and J 5 bases; nucleotides not matched to a gene: 2. CDR3 DNA: TGTGCCAGCAGCCACCGACAGGGGGATCAGCCCCAGCATTTT. Its protein is CASSHRQGDQPQHF. Based on the CDR3 plus reference TRBV3-1 and TRBJ1-5, the full variable domain is DTAVSQTPKYLVTQMGNDKSIKCEQNLGHDTMYWYKQDSKKFLKIMFSYNNKELIINETVPNRFSPKSPDKAHLNLHINSLELGDSAVYFCASSHRQGDQPQHFGDGTRLSIL.

This chain connects TRBV11-2 to TRBJ1-2, with D possibly being TRBD1 (6 bases). The CDR3 length is 15 residues. Trimming took off 1 base at V and 4 bases at J, with 13 bases between the two ends. Germline CDR1 and CDR2: SGHAT and FQNNGV. CDR3: CASSLGGAGPYGYTF. In DNA, the CDR3 is TGTGCCAGCAGCTTAGGGGGGGCTGGCCCCTATGGCTACACCTTC.

This clonotype was seen ten or more times. In this CDR3 the conserved last residue, phenylalanine or tryptophan, is missing, so a read error is likely. The DNA is omitted, as the CDR3 cannot be located on it reliably, and the CDR3 follows TCRdb's listing. The chain is built from TRBV6-2 or TRBV6-3 and TRBJ2-1; the D call TRBD1 from the table was never checked on the DNA. Germline CDR1 is MNHEY and CDR2 is SVGEGT. Counting both end residues, the CDR3 totals 12 amino acids. The CDR3 reads CASSYDGQSWIV.

This clonotype has only a few counts. The chain joins TRBV27 to TRBJ2-2; D is uncertain. The CDR3 has 13 residues. V was pared by 4 bases and J by 6 bases, with 9 bases between. The germline gives CDR1 MNHEY, CDR2 SMNVEV (reference sequence). The CDR3 is CASSYSAAGELFF. DNA of the CDR3: TGTGCCAGCAGTTACTCCGCAGCCGGGGAGCTGTTTTTT.

This clonotype was counted at least ten times. The V and J genes are TRBV28 and TRBJ2-1; possible D gene TRBD2, 5 bases. The V end lost 5 bases, the J end lost 12 bases, and 11 bases lay between the germline ends. The CDR3 totals 11 residues. The V gene's germline CDR1 is MDHEN and CDR2 SYDVKM. Here the CDR3 reads CASSPGRGQFF. The CDR3 DNA reads as TGTGCCAGCAGTCCTGGCCGGGGGCAGTTCTTC.

This clonotype was counted between two and nine times. The V call is TRBV20-1, the J call TRBJ1-5; perhaps TRBD1 as D (5 bases). Germline lookup yields CDR1 DFQATT and CDR2 SNEGSKA (reference sequence). This CDR3 spans 14 amino acids. V was cut by 0 bases and J by 3 bases, with 9 bases left in between. The chain's CDR3 is CSARDPGPNQPQHF. CDR3 bases: TGCAGTGCTAGAGATCCAGGGCCCAATCAGCCCCAGCATTTT.

This clonotype was seen only a few times. This rearrangement joins TRBV3-1 to TRBJ2-1; 9 nucleotides align to TRBD2. The CDR3 has 15 amino acids. Unmatched junction bases numbered 10, after V lost 6 bases and J lost 7 bases. Looked up from germline, CDR1 is LGHDT and CDR2 is YNNKEL (reference sequence). CDR3 DNA sequence: TGTGCCAGCAGTCAGCTAGCGGGGAGAGTGAATGAGCAGTTCTTC. Translation: CASSQLAGRVNEQFF.

The V and J genes are TRBV10-3 and TRBJ1-2; no definite D call. CDR3 length: 10 amino acids. The V gene lost 3 bases and the J gene lost 6 bases, with 2 bases spanning the gap. The germline V gene encodes CDR1 ENHRY and CDR2 SYGVKD. The CDR3 DNA reads TGTGCCATCAGTGATAATGGCTACACCTTC. As protein: CAISDNGYTF.

This sequence joins TRBV27 and TRBJ2-6; TRBD1 aligns across 11 bases. J was trimmed by 2 bases and V by 4 bases; bases with no gene match: 4. The germline gives CDR1 MNHEY, CDR2 SMNVEV (reference sequence). The CDR3 runs to 17 residues. CDR3 in amino acids: CASSSGQGAAGANVLTF. In DNA, the CDR3 is TGTGCCAGCAGTTCCGGACAGGGGGCGGCTGGGGCCAACGTCCTGACTTTC.

This clonotype was counted many times. The V gene is TRBV12-3 or TRBV12-4, the J gene TRBJ2-6, with D hard to call. V was trimmed by 3 bases and J by 4 bases, leaving 10 bases between them. The CDR3 spans 15 residues. The CDR3 spells CASSLSSLGANVLTF. CDR3 DNA sequence: TGTGCCAGCAGTTTGTCCAGCCTGGGGGCCAACGTCCTGACTTTC.

This clonotype has ten or more counts. The V and J genes are TRBV6-2 or TRBV6-3 and TRBJ2-5; D gene ambiguous. The CDR3 is made up of 15 amino acids. Germline CDR1 and CDR2: MNHEY and SVGEGT. Trimming left V 8 bases short and J 2 bases short, with 18 bases between. CDR3 DNA sequence: TGTGCCAGCTCCTTTTTGCATGTACCTCAAGAGACCCAGTACTTC. Its protein product is CASSFLHVPQETQYF.

The sample holds many counts of this clonotype. The chain links TRBV12-3 or TRBV12-4 to TRBJ2-6; the match to TRBD1 covers 8 bases. J was trimmed by 4 bases and V by 6 bases; bases with no gene match: 11. This CDR3 spans 17 amino acids. The CDR3 coding sequence is TGTGCCAGCAGCCCCGGCCAGGGGGCTCTGGGGGCCAACGTCCTGACTTTC. It specifies CASSPGQGALGANVLTF.